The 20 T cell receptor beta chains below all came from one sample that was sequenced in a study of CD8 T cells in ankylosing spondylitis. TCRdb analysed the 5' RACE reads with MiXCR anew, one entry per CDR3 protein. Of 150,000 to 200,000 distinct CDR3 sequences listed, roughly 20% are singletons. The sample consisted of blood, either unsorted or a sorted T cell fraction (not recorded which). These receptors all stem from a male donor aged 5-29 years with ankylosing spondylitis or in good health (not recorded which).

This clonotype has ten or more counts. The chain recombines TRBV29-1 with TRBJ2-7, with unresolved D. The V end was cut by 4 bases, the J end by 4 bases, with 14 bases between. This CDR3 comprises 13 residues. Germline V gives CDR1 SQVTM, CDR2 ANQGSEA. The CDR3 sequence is CSVGGRLTYEQYF. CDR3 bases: TGCAGCGTTGGTGGCCGCTTGACTTACGAGCAGTACTTC.

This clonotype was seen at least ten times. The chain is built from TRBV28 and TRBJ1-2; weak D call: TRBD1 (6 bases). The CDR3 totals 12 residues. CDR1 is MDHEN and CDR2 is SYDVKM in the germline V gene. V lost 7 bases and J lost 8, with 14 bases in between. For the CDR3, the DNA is TGTGCCAGCAATTGGGGGGCAGTAGGCTACACCTTC. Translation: CASNWGAVGYTF.

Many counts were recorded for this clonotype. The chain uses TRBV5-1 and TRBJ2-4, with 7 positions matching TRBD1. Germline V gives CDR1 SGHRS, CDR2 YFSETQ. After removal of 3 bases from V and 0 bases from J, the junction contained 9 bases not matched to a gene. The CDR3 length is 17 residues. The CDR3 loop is CASSSAPGQLAKNIQYF. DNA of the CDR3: TGCGCCAGCAGCTCGGCCCCGGGACAGCTAGCCAAAAACATTCAGTACTTC.

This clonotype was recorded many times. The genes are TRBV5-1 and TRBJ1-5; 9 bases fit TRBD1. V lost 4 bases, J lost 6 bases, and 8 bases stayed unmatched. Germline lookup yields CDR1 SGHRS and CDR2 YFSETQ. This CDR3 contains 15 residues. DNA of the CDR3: TGCGCCAGCAGCGAGTTCGGGACAGGGATTCAGCCCCAGCATTTT. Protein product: CASSEFGTGIQPQHF.

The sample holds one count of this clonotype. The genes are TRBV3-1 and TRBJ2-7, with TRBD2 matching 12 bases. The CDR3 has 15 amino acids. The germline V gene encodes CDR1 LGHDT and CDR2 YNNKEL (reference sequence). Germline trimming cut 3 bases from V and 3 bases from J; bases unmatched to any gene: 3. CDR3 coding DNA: TGTGCCAGCAGCCACGGACTAGCGGGATTCTACGAGCAGTACGTC. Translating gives CASSHGLAGFYEQYV.

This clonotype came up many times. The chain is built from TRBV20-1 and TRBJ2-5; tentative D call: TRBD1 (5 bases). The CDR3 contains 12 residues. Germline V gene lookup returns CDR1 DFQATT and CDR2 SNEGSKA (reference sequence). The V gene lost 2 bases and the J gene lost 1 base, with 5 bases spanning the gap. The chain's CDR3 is CSARTGQETQYF. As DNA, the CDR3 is TGCAGTGCTAGAACAGGCCAAGAGACCCAGTACTTC.

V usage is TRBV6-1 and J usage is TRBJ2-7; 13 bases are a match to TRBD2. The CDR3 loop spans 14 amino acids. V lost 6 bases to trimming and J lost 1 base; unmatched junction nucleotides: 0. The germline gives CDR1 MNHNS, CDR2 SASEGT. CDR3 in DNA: TGTGCCAGCAGACTAGCGGGAGGGTCCTACGAGCAGTACTTC. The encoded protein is CASRLAGGSYEQYF.

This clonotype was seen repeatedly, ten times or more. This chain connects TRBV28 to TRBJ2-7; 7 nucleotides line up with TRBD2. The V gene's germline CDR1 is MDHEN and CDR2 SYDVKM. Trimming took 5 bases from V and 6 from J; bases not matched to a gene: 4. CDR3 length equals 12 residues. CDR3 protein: CASSLPGGEQYV. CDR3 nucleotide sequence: TGTGCCAGCAGTCTTCCGGGAGGCGAGCAGTACGTC.

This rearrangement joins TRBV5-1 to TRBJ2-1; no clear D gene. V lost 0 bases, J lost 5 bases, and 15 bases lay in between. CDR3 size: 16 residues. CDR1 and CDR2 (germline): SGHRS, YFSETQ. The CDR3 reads CASSLEFSSRNNEQFF. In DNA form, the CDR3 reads TGCGCCAGCAGCTTGGAATTTTCGTCCAGAAACAATGAGCAGTTCTTC. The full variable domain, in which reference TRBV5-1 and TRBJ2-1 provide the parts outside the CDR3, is KAGVTQTPRYLIKTRGQQVTLSCSPISGHRSVSWYQQTPGQGLQFLFEYFSETQRNKGNFPGRFSGRQFSNSRSEMNVSTLELGDSALYLCASSLEFSSRNNEQFFGPGTRLTVL.

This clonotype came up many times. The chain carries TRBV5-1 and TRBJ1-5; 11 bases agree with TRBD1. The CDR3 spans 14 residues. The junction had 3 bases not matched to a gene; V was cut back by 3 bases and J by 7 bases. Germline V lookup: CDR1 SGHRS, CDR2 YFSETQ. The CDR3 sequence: CASSSGQGEQPQHF. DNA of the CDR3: TGCGCCAGCAGCTCGGGACAGGGGGAGCAGCCCCAGCATTTT.

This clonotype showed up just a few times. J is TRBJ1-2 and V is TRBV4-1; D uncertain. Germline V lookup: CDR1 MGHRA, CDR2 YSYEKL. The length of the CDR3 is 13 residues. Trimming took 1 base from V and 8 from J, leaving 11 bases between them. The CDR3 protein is CASSQVGEGGYTF. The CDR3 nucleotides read TGCGCCAGCAGCCAAGTCGGGGAAGGCGGCTACACCTTC.

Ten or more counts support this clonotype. In DNA form, the CDR3 reads TGTGCCAGCAGAGCCAGGACAGGGCCGTCGAGCAATCAGCCCCAGCATTTT. Translation: CASRARTGPSSNQPQHF. This chain connects TRBV2 to TRBJ1-5; 8 bases agree with TRBD1. Trimming removed 6 bases from V and 1 base from J; junction bases left unmatched: 11. The CDR3 covers 17 residues. Germline CDR1 reads SNHLY; CDR2 reads FYNNEI. Looking up the rest from reference TRBV2 and TRBJ1-5 gives the full variable domain: EPEVTQTPSHQVTQMGQEVILRCVPISNHLYFYWYRQILGQKVEFLVSFYNNEISEKSEIFDDQFSVERPDGSNFTLKIRSTKLEDSAMYFCASRARTGPSSNQPQHFGDGTRLSIL.

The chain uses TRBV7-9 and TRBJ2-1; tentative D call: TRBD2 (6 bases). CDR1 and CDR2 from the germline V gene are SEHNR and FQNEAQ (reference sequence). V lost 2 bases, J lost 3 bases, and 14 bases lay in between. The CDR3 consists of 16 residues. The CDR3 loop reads CASSLYSGLSYNEQFF. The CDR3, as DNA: TGTGCCAGCAGCTTATATTCGGGACTTAGCTACAATGAGCAGTTCTTC.

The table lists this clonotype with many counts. CDR3 loop: CASSLAGADEQYF. The CDR3 bases are TGTGCCAGCAGTTTAGCCGGCGCGGACGAGCAGTACTTC. V and J are TRBV12-3 or TRBV12-4 and TRBJ2-7, with unresolved D. The CDR3 length is 13 residues. Between the trimmed V and J ends, which lost 0 bases and 5 bases, there was a span of 8 bases.

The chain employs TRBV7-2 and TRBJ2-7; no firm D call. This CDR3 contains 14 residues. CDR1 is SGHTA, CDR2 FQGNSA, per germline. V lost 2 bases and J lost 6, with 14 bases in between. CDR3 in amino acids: CASSLFSKLGEQYF. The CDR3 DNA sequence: TGTGCCAGCAGCTTATTTTCCAAACTTGGCGAGCAGTACTTC.

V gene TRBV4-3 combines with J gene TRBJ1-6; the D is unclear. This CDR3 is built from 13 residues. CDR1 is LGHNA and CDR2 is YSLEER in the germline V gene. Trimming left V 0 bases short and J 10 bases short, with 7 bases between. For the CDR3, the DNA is TGCGCCAGCAGCCAAGATTTTGGGTCACCCCTCCACTTT. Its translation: CASSQDFGSPLHF.

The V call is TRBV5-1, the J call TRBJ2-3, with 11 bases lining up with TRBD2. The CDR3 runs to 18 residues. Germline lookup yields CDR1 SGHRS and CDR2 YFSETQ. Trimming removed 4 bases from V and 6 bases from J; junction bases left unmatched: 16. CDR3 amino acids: CASSQHLGIAGGMDTQYF. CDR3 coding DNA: TGCGCCAGCAGCCAACACCTGGGGATAGCGGGAGGGATGGATACGCAGTATTTT.

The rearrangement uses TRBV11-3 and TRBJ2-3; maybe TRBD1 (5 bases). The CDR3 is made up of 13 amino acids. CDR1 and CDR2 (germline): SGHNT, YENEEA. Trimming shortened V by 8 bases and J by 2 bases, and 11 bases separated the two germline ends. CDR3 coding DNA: TGTGCCAGCCAGACAGAAACCACAGATACGCAGTATTTT. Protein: CASQTETTDTQYF.

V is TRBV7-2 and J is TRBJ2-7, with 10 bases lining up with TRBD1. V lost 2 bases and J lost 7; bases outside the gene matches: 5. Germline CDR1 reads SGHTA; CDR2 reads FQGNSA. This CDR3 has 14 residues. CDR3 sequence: CASSLRQGASEQYF. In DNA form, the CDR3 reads TGTGCCAGCAGCTTAAGACAGGGGGCATCAGAGCAGTACTTC. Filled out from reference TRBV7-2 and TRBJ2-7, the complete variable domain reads GAGVSQSPSNKVTEKGKDVELRCDPISGHTALYWYRQSLGQGLEFLIYFQGNSAPDKSGLPSDRFSAERTGGSVSTLTIQRTQQEDSAVYLCASSLRQGASEQYFGPGTRLTVT.

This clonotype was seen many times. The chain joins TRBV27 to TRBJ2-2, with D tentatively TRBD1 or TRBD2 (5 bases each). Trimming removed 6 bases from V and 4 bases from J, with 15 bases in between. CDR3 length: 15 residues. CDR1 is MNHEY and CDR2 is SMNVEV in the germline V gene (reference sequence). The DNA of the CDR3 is TGTGCCAGCAGATCCAGGGTGGGACCCACCGGGGAGCTGTTTTTT. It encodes CASRSRVGPTGELFF.